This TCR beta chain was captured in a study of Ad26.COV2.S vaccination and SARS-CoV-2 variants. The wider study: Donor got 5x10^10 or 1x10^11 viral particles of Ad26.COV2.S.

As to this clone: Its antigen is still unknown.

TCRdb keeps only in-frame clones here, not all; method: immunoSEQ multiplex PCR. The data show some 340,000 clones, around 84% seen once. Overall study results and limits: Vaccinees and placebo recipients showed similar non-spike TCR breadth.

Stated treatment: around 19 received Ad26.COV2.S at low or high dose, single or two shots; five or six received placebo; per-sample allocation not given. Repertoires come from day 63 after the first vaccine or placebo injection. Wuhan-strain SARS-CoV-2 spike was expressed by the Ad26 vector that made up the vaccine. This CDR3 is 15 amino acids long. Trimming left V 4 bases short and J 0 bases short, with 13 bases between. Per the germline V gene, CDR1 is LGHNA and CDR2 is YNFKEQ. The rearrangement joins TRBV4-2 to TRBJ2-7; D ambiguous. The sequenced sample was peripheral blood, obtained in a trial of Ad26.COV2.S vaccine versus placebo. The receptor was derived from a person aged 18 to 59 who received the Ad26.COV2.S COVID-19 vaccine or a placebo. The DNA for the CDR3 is TGTGCCAGCAGCCCCCTCCCATCGCCCTCCTACGAGCAGTACTTC. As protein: CASSPLPSPSYEQYF.